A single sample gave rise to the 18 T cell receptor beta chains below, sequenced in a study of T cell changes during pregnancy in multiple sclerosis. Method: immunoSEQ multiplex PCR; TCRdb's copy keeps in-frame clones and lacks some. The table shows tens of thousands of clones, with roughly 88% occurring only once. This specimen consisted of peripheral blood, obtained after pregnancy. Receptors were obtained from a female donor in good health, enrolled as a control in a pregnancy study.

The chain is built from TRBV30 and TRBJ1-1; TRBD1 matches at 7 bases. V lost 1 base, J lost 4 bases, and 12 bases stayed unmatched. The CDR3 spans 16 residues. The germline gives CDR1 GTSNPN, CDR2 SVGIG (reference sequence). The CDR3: CAWSAGGTSHFTEAFF. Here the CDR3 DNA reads TGTGCCTGGAGTGCAGGGGGAACAAGTCACTTCACTGAAGCTTTCTTT. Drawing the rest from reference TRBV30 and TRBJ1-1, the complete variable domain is SQTIHQWPATLVQPVGSPLSLECTVEGTSNPNLYWYRQAAGRGLQLLFYSVGIGQISSEVPQNLSASRPQDRQFILSSKKLLLSDSGFYLCAWSAGGTSHFTEAFFGQGTRLTVV.

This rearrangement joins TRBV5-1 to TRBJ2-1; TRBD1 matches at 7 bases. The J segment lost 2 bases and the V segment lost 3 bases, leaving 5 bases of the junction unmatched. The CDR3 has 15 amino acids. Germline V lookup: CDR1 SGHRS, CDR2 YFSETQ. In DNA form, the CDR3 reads TGCGCCAGCAGCTACGACAGGGCCGCCTACAATGAGCAGTTCTTC. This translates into CASSYDRAAYNEQFF.

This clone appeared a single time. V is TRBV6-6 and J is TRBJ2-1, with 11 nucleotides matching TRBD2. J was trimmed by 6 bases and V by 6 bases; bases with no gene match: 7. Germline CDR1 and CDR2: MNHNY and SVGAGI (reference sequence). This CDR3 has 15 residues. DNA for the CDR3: TGTGCCAGCAGCCCTACTAGCGGGGGCCGCAATGAGCAGTTCTTC. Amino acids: CASSPTSGGRNEQFF.

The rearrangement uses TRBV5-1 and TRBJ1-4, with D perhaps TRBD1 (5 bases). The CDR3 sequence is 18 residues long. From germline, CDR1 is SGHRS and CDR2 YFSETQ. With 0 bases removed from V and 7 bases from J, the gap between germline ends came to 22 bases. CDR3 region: CASSLGAGMGGSSEKLFF. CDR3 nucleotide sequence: TGCGCCAGCAGCTTGGGCGCAGGGATGGGAGGTAGTTCTGAAAAACTGTTTTTT.

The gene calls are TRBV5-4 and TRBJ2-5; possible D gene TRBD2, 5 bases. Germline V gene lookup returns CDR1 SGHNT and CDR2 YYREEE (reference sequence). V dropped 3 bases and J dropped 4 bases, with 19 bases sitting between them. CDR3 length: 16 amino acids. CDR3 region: CASSSQTRTGGETQYF. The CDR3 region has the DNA TGTGCCAGCAGCTCCCAGACACGGACCGGAGGAGAGACCCAGTACTTC. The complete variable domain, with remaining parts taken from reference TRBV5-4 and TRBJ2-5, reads ETGVTQSPTHLIKTRGQQVTLRCSSQSGHNTVSWYQQALGQGPQFIFQYYREEENGRGNFPPRFSGLQFPNYSSELNVNALELDDSALYLCASSSQTRTGGETQYFGPGTRLLVL.

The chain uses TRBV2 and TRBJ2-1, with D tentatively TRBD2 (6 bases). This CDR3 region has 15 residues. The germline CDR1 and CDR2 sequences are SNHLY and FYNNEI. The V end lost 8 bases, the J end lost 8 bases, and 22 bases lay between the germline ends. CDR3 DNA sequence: TGTGCCAGCGGGTTTGGCGGGGAGTACAAGGATGAGCAGTTCTTC. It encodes CASGFGGEYKDEQFF.

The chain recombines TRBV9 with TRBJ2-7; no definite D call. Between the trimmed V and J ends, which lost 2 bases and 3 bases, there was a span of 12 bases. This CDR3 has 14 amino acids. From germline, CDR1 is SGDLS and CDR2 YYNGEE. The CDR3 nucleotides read TGTGCCAGCAGCGTCGATCAGGAATTCTACGAGCAGTACTTC. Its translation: CASSVDQEFYEQYF.

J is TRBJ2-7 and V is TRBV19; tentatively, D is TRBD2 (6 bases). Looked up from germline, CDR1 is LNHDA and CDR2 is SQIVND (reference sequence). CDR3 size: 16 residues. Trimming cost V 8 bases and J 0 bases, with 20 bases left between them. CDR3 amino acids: CASHTGRGGGSYEQYF. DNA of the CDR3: TGTGCCAGTCATACGGGAAGGGGAGGCGGCTCCTACGAGCAGTACTTC.

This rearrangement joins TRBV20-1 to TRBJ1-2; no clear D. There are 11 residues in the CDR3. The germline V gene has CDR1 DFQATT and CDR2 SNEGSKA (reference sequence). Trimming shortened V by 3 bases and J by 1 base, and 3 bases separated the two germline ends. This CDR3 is CSASLNYGYTF. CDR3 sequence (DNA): TGCAGTGCTAGTCTTAACTATGGCTACACCTTC.

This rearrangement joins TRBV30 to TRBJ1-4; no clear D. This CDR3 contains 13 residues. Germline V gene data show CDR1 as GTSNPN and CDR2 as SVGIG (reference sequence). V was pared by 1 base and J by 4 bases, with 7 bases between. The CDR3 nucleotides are TGTGCCTGGAGTGGGGGAGTTAATGAAAAACTGTTTTTT. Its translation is CAWSGGVNEKLFF. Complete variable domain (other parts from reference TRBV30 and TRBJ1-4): SQTIHQWPATLVQPVGSPLSLECTVEGTSNPNLYWYRQAAGRGLQLLFYSVGIGQISSEVPQNLSASRPQDRQFILSSKKLLLSDSGFYLCAWSGGVNEKLFFGSGTQLSVL.

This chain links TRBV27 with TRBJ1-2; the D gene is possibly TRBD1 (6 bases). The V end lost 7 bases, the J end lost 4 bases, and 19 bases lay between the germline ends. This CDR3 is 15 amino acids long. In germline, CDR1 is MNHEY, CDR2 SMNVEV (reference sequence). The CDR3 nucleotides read TGTGCCAGCACGTCTGCTGGGGGCCGAGCCTATGGCTACACCTTC. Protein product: CASTSAGGRAYGYTF.

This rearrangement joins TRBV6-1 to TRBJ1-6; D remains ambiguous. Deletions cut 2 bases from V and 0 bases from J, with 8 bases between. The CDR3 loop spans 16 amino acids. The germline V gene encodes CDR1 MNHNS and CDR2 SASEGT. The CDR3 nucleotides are TGTGCCAGCAGTGAATGGGAGAGCTCCTATAATTCACCCCTCCACTTT. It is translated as CASSEWESSYNSPLHF.

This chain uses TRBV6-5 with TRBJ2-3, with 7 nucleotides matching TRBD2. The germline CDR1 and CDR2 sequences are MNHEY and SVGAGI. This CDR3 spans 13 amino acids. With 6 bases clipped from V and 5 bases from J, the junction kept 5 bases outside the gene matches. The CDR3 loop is CASSPGRGDTQYF. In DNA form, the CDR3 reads TGTGCCAGCAGCCCGGGGAGGGGAGATACGCAGTATTTT.

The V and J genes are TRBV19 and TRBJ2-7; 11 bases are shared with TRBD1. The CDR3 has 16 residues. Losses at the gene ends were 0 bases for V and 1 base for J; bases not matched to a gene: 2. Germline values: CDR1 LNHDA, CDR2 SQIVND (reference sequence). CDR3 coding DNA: TGTGCCAGTAGTATAGATGGGGACAGGGGGTCCTACGAGCAGTACTTC. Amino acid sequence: CASSIDGDRGSYEQYF.

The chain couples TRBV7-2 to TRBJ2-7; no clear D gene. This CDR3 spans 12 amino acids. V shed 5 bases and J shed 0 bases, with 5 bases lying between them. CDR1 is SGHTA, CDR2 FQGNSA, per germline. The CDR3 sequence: CASSLNSYEQYF. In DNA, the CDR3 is TGTGCCAGCAGCCTAAACTCCTACGAGCAGTACTTC.

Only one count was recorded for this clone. The CDR3 loop reads CSGWDRGHRQPQHF. Written as DNA, the CDR3 is TGCAGCGGCTGGGACAGGGGGCATCGTCAGCCCCAGCATTTT. The V and J genes are TRBV29-1 and TRBJ1-5; 12 bases map to TRBD1. V was pared by 7 bases and J by 6 bases, with 7 bases of the junction left unmatched. The germline V gene has CDR1 SQVTM and CDR2 ANQGSEA. The CDR3 runs to 14 residues.

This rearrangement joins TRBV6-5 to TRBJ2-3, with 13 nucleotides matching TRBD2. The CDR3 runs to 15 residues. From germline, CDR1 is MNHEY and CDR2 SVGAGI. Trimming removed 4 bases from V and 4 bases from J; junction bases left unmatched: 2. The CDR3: CASSLTSGRADTQYF. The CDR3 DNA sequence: TGTGCCAGCAGTTTAACTAGCGGGAGGGCAGATACGCAGTATTTT.

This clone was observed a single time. The CDR3 coding sequence is TGCGCCAGCAGCTTGGGTGGACAGAATAACTATGGCTACACCTTC. Translation gives CASSLGGQNNYGYTF. The genes are TRBV5-1 and TRBJ1-2; D is perhaps TRBD1 (6 bases). Between the trimmed V and J ends, which lost 0 bases and 1 base, there was a span of 10 bases. Germline-derived CDR1 and CDR2 are SGHRS and YFSETQ. The CDR3 has 15 residues.